Given below is one TCR beta chain in context. Its antigen is unidentified. This entry is derived from a study of blood T cells in healthy people across ages. Study-wide background: The capture of about one barcoded beta molecule per two T cells was achieved by template switching. General observations from the study: Per million T cells, TCR beta diversity dropped about linearly as age rose. As naive T cell percentage varied, TCR beta diversity correlated strongly with it. Donor CMV status was unknown, possibly confounding expanded clonotype changes.

A J-beta primer mix and a sample-barcoded 5' primer were used in a second PCR of about 7 to 12 cycles. One entry per CDR3 protein, called by TCRdb with MiXCR from the 5' RACE reads. The sample has about 1.8 million distinct CDR3 sequences, around 48% seen once. There are 18 residues in the CDR3. Trimming left V 1 base short and J 2 bases short, with 15 bases between. The germline CDR1 and CDR2 sequences are LGHDT and YNNKEL (reference sequence). The sample comprised blood. This sequence originates from a woman in her forties in good health. The chain combines TRBV3-1 with TRBJ2-6, with D perhaps assigned TRBD1 or TRBD2 (6 bases each). CDR3 protein: CASSQVGGFHPGANVLTF. CDR3 nucleotide sequence: TGTGCCAGCAGCCAAGTGGGGGGCTTTCACCCTGGGGCCAACGTCCTGACTTTC.